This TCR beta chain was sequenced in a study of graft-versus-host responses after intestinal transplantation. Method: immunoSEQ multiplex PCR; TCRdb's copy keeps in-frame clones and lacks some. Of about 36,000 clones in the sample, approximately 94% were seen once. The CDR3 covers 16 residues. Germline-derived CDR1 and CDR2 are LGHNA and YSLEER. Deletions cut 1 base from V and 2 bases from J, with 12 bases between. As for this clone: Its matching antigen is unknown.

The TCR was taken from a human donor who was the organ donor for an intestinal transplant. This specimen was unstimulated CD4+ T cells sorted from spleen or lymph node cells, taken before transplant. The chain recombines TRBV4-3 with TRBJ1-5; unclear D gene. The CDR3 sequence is CASSQVLSSGNQPQHF. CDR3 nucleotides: TGCGCCAGCAGCCAAGTGCTCAGTTCGGGCAATCAGCCCCAGCATTTT.